This TCR beta chain comes out of a study of T cells in Graves' hyperthyroidism and ophthalmopathy. From RNA transcripts, TCR beta CDR3 regions were amplified. The HTBI primer set served for first-round RT-PCR of the TCR CDR3. MiXCR, applied by TCRdb to the multiplex PCR reads, yields one record per CDR3 protein. This table holds about 660,000 distinct CDR3 sequences, 45% found once. Study-wide points: Researchers found most expanded thyroid clonotypes above 0.001 in blood as well.

This clonotype was counted between two and nine times. What it recognizes is unknown. Trimming pared 8 bases from V and 1 base from J, leaving 5 bases between. This CDR3 is built from 11 residues. From germline, CDR1 is SEHNR and CDR2 FQNEAQ (reference sequence). This rearrangement joins TRBV7-9 to TRBJ1-1; D not resolved. Material: peripheral blood or thyroid tissue (not recorded which). The receptor was isolated from an adult man with Graves' disease, either hyperthyroidism or ophthalmopathy (not recorded which). CDR3 residues: CASPTNTEAFF. CDR3 nucleotides: TGTGCCAGCCCTACGAACACTGAAGCTTTCTTT.